Listed below are T cell receptor beta chains from one sample, sequenced in a study of identical twins. TCRdb called the 5' RACE reads again in MiXCR, with one record for every CDR3 protein. The sample lists 700,000 or so distinct CDR3 sequences, less than 10% seen once, with around 0.98% in the top ten. The same sample was also used in a study of yellow fever vaccine responses in identical twins.

The sample was PBMCs. The receptors shown here come from a woman younger than 30 in good health. The CDR3 runs from the conserved cysteine through the conserved F or W. A D gene is named only where the DNA matches it firmly. Clone size is stated in some rows and not others, as once, few, many or a class when expanded.

j_call: TRBJ2-7
d_call: -
v_call: TRBV29-1
clone_size: -
cdr3_nt: TGCAGCGTTGATGTAGGGGAGCAGTACTTC
cdr3_aa: CSVDVGEQYF

j_call: TRBJ1-3
d_call: TRBD1
v_call: TRBV5-6
clone_size: -
cdr3_nt: TGTGCCAGCAGGGGACAGGACCTAGGAAACACCATATATTTT
cdr3_aa: CASRGQDLGNTIYF

j_call: TRBJ2-7
d_call: TRBD1
v_call: TRBV29-1
clone_size: many
cdr3_nt: TGCAGCGTGGAAGGACAGGGTACCTACGAGCAGTACTTC
cdr3_aa: CSVEGQGTYEQYF

j_call: TRBJ2-2
d_call: TRBD1
v_call: TRBV7-6
clone_size: -
cdr3_nt: TGTGCCAGCAGCCACCAATCAGGGGGTGGTAGGTCCGGGGAGCTGTTTTTT
cdr3_aa: CASSHQSGGGRSGELFF

j_call: TRBJ1-3
d_call: -
v_call: TRBV12-3/TRBV12-4
clone_size: many
cdr3_nt: TGTGCCAGCAGGGCCCTTTCGGGAAACACCATATATTTT
cdr3_aa: CASRALSGNTIYF

j_call: TRBJ2-5
d_call: TRBD1
v_call: TRBV11-2
clone_size: few
cdr3_nt: TGTGCCAGCAGCCATTCCACAGGGGTGCAAGAGACCCAGTACTTC
cdr3_aa: CASSHSTGVQETQYF

j_call: TRBJ1-1
d_call: -
v_call: TRBV7-2
clone_size: few
cdr3_nt: TGTGCCAGCAGCTTCACCTGGGAGACTGAAGCTTTCTTT
cdr3_aa: CASSFTWETEAFF

j_call: TRBJ2-7
d_call: -
v_call: TRBV20-1
clone_size: few
cdr3_nt: TGCAGTGCTAGGTTGCCTAATACCTACGAGCAGTACTTC
cdr3_aa: CSARLPNTYEQYF

j_call: TRBJ1-6
d_call: -
v_call: TRBV5-1
clone_size: few
cdr3_nt: TGCGCCAGCAGCTTGGGTGGGATTGCACCCCTCCACTTT
cdr3_aa: CASSLGGIAPLHF

j_call: TRBJ2-2
d_call: -
v_call: TRBV7-6
clone_size: few
cdr3_nt: TGTGCCAGCAGCTTAGCGCTCGAGGGGGAGCTGTTTTTT
cdr3_aa: CASSLALEGELFF

j_call: TRBJ2-7
d_call: TRBD1
v_call: TRBV19
clone_size: few
cdr3_nt: TGTGCCAGTAGTAGGAGCTGGGACAGTTACGAGCAGTACTTC
cdr3_aa: CASSRSWDSYEQYF

j_call: TRBJ2-7
d_call: -
v_call: TRBV12-3/TRBV12-4
clone_size: many
cdr3_nt: TGTGCCAGCAGTCTTCGGGGCTCCCTTGGCTACGAGCAGTACTTC
cdr3_aa: CASSLRGSLGYEQYF

j_call: TRBJ2-5
d_call: TRBD2
v_call: TRBV2
clone_size: -
cdr3_nt: TGTGCCAGCACTGGTCTAGCGGGAGAGGAGACCCAGTACTTC
cdr3_aa: CASTGLAGEETQYF

j_call: TRBJ2-6
d_call: -
v_call: TRBV12-3/TRBV12-4
clone_size: -
cdr3_nt: TGTGCCAGCAGTTTAACGGAGGAAGGGGCCAACGTCCTGACTTTC
cdr3_aa: CASSLTEEGANVLTF

j_call: TRBJ1-5
d_call: -
v_call: TRBV10-3
clone_size: few
cdr3_nt: TGTGCCATCAGAGGGGGAGGCAATCAGCCCCAGCATTTT
cdr3_aa: CAIRGGGNQPQHF

j_call: TRBJ1-1
d_call: -
v_call: TRBV5-1
clone_size: many
cdr3_nt: TGCGCCAGCAGCTCATCCGGACAGAACACTGAAGCTTTCTTT
cdr3_aa: CASSSSGQNTEAFF

j_call: TRBJ2-1
d_call: -
v_call: TRBV6-2/TRBV6-3
clone_size: many
cdr3_nt: TGTGCCAGCAGTTACAGGACTACCCACAATGAGCAGTTCTTC
cdr3_aa: CASSYRTTHNEQFF

j_call: TRBJ2-1
d_call: TRBD1
v_call: TRBV11-2
clone_size: -
cdr3_nt: TGTGCCAGCAGCTTAGAAGGGGGCGTGGGGATTTACAATGAGCAGTTCTTC
cdr3_aa: CASSLEGGVGIYNEQFF

j_call: TRBJ2-7
d_call: -
v_call: TRBV20-1
clone_size: -
cdr3_nt: TGCAGTGCTAACCAGGGTCGGGGGTACGAGCAGTACTTC
cdr3_aa: CSANQGRGYEQYF

j_call: TRBJ2-2
d_call: -
v_call: TRBV27
clone_size: few
cdr3_nt: TGTGCCAGCAGTTTCACAGGGCTCGGGGAGCTGTTTTTT
cdr3_aa: CASSFTGLGELFF

j_call: TRBJ1-1
d_call: TRBD1
v_call: TRBV7-8
clone_size: many
cdr3_nt: TGTGCCAGCAGCTTAGGGACAGGGGGGAACACTGAAGCTTTCTTT
cdr3_aa: CASSLGTGGNTEAFF

j_call: TRBJ2-7
d_call: -
v_call: TRBV20-1
clone_size: few
cdr3_nt: TGCAGTGCTAGAGATCGGGACCTGGCCAACGAGCAGTACTTC
cdr3_aa: CSARDRDLANEQYF

j_call: TRBJ2-5
d_call: -
v_call: TRBV5-5
clone_size: -
cdr3_nt: TGTGCCAGCAGCTTTTCCCGTACAGAGACCCAGTACTTC
cdr3_aa: CASSFSRTETQYF

j_call: TRBJ2-5
d_call: -
v_call: TRBV2
clone_size: -
cdr3_nt: TGTGCCAGCAGGGGACCCGAAGAGACCCAGTACTTC
cdr3_aa: CASRGPEETQYF

j_call: TRBJ2-5
d_call: TRBD2
v_call: TRBV12-3/TRBV12-4
clone_size: many
cdr3_nt: TGTGCCAGCAGTTTGATGGCGGGAGGAGAGACCCAGTACTTC
cdr3_aa: CASSLMAGGETQYF

j_call: TRBJ2-7
d_call: -
v_call: TRBV7-2
clone_size: -
cdr3_nt: TGTGCCAGCAGTCCTCCGGGACTCTCCTACGAGCAGTACTTC
cdr3_aa: CASSPPGLSYEQYF

j_call: TRBJ2-3
d_call: -
v_call: TRBV4-3
clone_size: -
cdr3_nt: TGCGCCAGCAGCCAAGATCCTGAAGGGGCAGATACGCAGTATTTT
cdr3_aa: CASSQDPEGADTQYF

j_call: TRBJ1-4
d_call: TRBD1
v_call: TRBV29-1
clone_size: few
cdr3_nt: TGCAGCGTTGGGGACAGTAGGTTGAATGAAAAACTGTTTTTT
cdr3_aa: CSVGDSRLNEKLFF

j_call: TRBJ2-3
d_call: TRBD1
v_call: TRBV7-8
clone_size: -
cdr3_nt: TGTGCCAGCAGCTTAGCTCCGGGACAGGGAGGCACAGATACGCAGTATTTT
cdr3_aa: CASSLAPGQGGTDTQYF

j_call: TRBJ2-7
d_call: TRBD1
v_call: TRBV7-2
clone_size: many
cdr3_nt: TGTGCCAGCAGCTTAGAACAGGGGGCCTACGAGCAGTACTTC
cdr3_aa: CASSLEQGAYEQYF

j_call: TRBJ1-4
d_call: -
v_call: TRBV9
clone_size: few
cdr3_nt: TGTGCCAGCAGCGTAGCTACAGGGTTTGGCGAAAAACTGTTTTTT
cdr3_aa: CASSVATGFGEKLFF

j_call: TRBJ2-2
d_call: -
v_call: TRBV4-3
clone_size: -
cdr3_nt: TGCGCCAGCAGCCAAGAGGTCGGGACTCTATACACCGGGGAGCTGTTTTTT
cdr3_aa: CASSQEVGTLYTGELFF

j_call: TRBJ1-2
d_call: TRBD1
v_call: TRBV28
clone_size: few
cdr3_nt: TGTGCCAGCAGTTGGGGCGACAGGGCGGACTATGGCTACACCTTC
cdr3_aa: CASSWGDRADYGYTF

j_call: TRBJ2-7
d_call: -
v_call: TRBV7-6
clone_size: -
cdr3_nt: TGTGCCAGCAGCTTAGGTAGCCAGGGACCTTACGAGCAGTACTTC
cdr3_aa: CASSLGSQGPYEQYF

j_call: TRBJ2-3
d_call: -
v_call: TRBV29-1
clone_size: few
cdr3_nt: TGCAGCGTTTTAGGCGGCAGCATAGATACGCAGTATTTT
cdr3_aa: CSVLGGSIDTQYF

j_call: TRBJ2-3
d_call: -
v_call: TRBV20-1
clone_size: -
cdr3_nt: TGCAGTGCTAGAGTATGGGGCAGTGGGCCAGATACGCAGTATTTT
cdr3_aa: CSARVWGSGPDTQYF

j_call: TRBJ2-7
d_call: -
v_call: TRBV5-4
clone_size: -
cdr3_nt: TGTGCCATCAGCCCGGGGCTACCTACCTACGAGCAGTACTTC
cdr3_aa: CAISPGLPTYEQYF

j_call: TRBJ2-1
d_call: -
v_call: TRBV24-1
clone_size: -
cdr3_nt: TGTGCCACCAGCATACAGGGAGGGGACAATGAGCAGTTCTTC
cdr3_aa: CATSIQGGDNEQFF

j_call: TRBJ2-3
d_call: -
v_call: TRBV6-5
clone_size: few
cdr3_nt: TGTGCCAGCCTGGGGAACACAGATACGCAGTATTTT
cdr3_aa: CASLGNTDTQYF

j_call: TRBJ2-7
d_call: TRBD1
v_call: TRBV28
clone_size: few
cdr3_nt: TGTGCCAGCAGTTCACCGACGGACAGGGGGTACGAGCAGTACTTC
cdr3_aa: CASSSPTDRGYEQYF

j_call: TRBJ2-1
d_call: TRBD2
v_call: TRBV12-3/TRBV12-4
clone_size: few
cdr3_nt: TGTGCCAGCAGTTCTAGCGGGGGCCCTCTCTCCTACAATGAGCAGTTCTTC
cdr3_aa: CASSSSGGPLSYNEQFF

j_call: TRBJ2-1
d_call: -
v_call: TRBV5-1
clone_size: many
cdr3_nt: TGCGCCAGCAGCCCAATACCACGGGGCTCCTACAATGAGCAGTTCTTC
cdr3_aa: CASSPIPRGSYNEQFF